Reported below is one TCR beta chain. The antigen is undetermined. This entry belongs to a study of T cell repertoires in cytomegalovirus infection. General observations from the study: The ex vivo response was dominated by HLA-C-restricted CMV-specific TCR beta clonotypes.

Trimming took off 0 bases at V and 6 bases at J, with 16 bases between the two ends. The CDR3 has 16 amino acids. Germline lookup yields CDR1 SGHVS and CDR2 FNYEAQ. TCRdb passed the reads through MiXCR, listing each CDR3 protein once. The sample has a few hundred thousand distinct CDR3 sequences, about a quarter seen once. The chain employs TRBV7-6 and TRBJ2-3, with D perhaps matching TRBD2 (7 bases). The source of this sequence is a human donor in good health (CMV status not recorded). Some clones in this sample may be carry-over from other donors' samples. The source material was PBMCs. CDR3 region: CASSLAGRGGVDTQYF. In DNA, the CDR3 is TGTGCCAGCAGCTTAGCCGGAAGGGGGGGCGTGGATACGCAGTATTTT.